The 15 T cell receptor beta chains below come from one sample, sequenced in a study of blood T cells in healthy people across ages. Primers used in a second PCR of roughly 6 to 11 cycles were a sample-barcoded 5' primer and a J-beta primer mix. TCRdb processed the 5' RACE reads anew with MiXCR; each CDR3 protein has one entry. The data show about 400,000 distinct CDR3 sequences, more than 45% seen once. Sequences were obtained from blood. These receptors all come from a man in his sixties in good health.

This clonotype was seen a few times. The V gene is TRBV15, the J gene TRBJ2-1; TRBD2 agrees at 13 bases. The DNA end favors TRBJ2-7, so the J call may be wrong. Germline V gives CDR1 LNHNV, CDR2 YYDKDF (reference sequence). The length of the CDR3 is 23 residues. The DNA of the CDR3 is TGTGCCACCAGCAGGCCGGGGACTAGCGGGGTTGTGGTGGGGGTAAGCTCCTACAATGAGCAGTACTTC. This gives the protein CATSRPGTSGVVVGVSSYNEQYF.

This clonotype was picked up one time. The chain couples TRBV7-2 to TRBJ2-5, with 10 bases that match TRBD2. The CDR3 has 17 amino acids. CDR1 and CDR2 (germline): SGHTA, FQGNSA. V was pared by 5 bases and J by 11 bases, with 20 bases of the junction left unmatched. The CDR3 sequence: CASSGKALAGAGYEQYF. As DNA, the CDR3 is TGTGCCAGCAGCGGAAAGGCCCTAGCGGGGGCCGGGTATGAGCAGTACTTC.

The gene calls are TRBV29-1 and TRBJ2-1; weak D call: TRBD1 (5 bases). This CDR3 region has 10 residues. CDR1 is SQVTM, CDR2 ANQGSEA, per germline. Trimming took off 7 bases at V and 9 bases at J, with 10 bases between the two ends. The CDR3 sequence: CSAGFGEQFF. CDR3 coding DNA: TGCAGCGCAGGGTTTGGTGAGCAGTTCTTC.

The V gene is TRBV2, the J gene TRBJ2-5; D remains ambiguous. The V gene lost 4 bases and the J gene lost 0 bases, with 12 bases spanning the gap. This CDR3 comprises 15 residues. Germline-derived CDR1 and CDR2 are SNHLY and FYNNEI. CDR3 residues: CASSAVYQDQETQYF. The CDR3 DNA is TGTGCCAGCAGTGCCGTTTACCAAGACCAAGAGACCCAGTACTTC.

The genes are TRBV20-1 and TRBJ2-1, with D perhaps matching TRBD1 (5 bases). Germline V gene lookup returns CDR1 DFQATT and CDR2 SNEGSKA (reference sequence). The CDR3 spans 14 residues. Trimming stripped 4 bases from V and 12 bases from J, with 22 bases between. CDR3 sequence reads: CSAIEGRVSDTQFF. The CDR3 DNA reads TGCAGTGCTATAGAAGGCAGGGTATCAGATACGCAGTTCTTC.

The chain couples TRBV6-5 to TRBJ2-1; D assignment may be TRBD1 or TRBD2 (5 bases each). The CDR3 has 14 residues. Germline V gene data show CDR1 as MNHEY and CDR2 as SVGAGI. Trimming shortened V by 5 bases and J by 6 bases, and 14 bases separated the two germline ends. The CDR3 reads CASSARGPPNEQFF. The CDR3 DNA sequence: TGTGCCAGCAGTGCGAGGGGCCCCCCCAATGAGCAGTTCTTC.

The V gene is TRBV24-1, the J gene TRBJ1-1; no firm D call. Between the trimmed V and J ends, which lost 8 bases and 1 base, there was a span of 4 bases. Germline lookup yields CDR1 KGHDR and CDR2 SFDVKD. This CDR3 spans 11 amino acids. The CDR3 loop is CATMGNTEAFF. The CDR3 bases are TGTGCCACCATGGGGAACACTGAAGCTTTCTTT.

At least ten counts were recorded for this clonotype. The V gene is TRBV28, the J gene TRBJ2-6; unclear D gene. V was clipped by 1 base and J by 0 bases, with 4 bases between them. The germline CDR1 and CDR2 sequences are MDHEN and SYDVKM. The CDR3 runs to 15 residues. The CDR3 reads CASSLYSSGANVLTF. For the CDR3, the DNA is TGTGCCAGCAGTTTATACAGCTCTGGGGCCAACGTCCTGACTTTC.

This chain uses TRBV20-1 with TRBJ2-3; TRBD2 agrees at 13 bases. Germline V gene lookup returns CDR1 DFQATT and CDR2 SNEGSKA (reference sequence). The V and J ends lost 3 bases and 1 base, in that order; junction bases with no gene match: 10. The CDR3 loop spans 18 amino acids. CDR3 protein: CSARGNPGTSGGTDTQYF. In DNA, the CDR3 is TGCAGTGCTAGGGGTAACCCCGGGACTAGCGGGGGCACAGATACGCAGTATTTT.

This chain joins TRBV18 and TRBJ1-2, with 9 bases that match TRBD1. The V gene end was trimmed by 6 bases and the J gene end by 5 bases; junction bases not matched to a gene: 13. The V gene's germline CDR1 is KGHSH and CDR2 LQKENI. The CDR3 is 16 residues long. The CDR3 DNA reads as TGTGCCAGCTCGCTTACACAGGGGGCGCGGAATTATGGCTACACCTTC. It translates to CASSLTQGARNYGYTF. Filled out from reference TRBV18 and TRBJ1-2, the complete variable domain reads NAGVMQNPRHLVRRRGQEARLRCSPMKGHSHVYWYRQLPEEGLKFMVYLQKENIIDESGMPKERFSAEFPKEGPSILRIQQVVRGDSAAYFCASSLTQGARNYGYTFGSGTRLTVV.

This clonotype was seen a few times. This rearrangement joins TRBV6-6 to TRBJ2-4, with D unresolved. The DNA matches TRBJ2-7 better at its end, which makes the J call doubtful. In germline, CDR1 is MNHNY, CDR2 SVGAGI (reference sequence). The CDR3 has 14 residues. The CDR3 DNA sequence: TGTGCCAGCAGTTACTCGTGGGGAAGTTCCGAGCAGTACTTC. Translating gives CASSYSWGSSEQYF.

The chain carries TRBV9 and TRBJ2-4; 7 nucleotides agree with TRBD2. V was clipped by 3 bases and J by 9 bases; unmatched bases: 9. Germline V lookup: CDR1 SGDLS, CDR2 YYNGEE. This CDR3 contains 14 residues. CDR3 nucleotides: TGTGCCAGCAGCGACCGACCGACGGGGGGCATTCAGTACTTC. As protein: CASSDRPTGGIQYF.

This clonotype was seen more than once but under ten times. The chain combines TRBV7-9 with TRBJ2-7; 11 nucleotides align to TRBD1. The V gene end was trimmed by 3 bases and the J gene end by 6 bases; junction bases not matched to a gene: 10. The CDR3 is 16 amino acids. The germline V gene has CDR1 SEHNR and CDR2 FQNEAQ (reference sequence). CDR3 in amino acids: CASSFDRDRGIFEQYF. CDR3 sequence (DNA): TGTGCCAGCAGCTTCGACCGGGACAGGGGGATTTTCGAGCAGTACTTC.

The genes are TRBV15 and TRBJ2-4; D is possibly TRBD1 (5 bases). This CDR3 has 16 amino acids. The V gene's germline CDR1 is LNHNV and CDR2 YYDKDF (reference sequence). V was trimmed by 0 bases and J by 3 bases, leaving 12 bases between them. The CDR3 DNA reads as TGTGCCACCAGCAGAGATCTTGACAGACTCAAAAACATTCAGTACTTC. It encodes CATSRDLDRLKNIQYF.

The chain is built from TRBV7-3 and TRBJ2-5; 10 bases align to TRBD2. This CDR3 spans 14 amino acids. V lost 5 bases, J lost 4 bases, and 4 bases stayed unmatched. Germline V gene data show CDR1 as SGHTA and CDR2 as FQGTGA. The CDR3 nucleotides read TGTGCCAGCAGCCCAAGCGGGGGGGCAGAGACCCAGTACTTC. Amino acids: CASSPSGGAETQYF.